This TCR beta chain was sequenced for a study of early T cells in non-severe SARS-CoV-2 infection. At the level of the study: From unsorted whole blood, bulk RNA was sequenced, and the chains remained unpaired.

This clonotype has only a few counts. Its matching antigen is unknown. Individual cDNA molecules each received unique molecular identifiers attached to them. TCRdb used MiXCR to reprocess the 5' RACE reads, holding one entry per CDR3 protein. The table records 68,000 or so distinct CDR3 sequences, approximately 12% of them present only once. The CDR3 is 14 amino acids. Looked up from germline, CDR1 is MNHNY and CDR2 is SVGAGI (reference sequence). The V and J ends lost 7 bases and 4 bases, in that order; junction bases with no gene match: 8. Study-wide findings and caveats: The matching step, a VDJdb search, favored anti-spike CD8 responses and missed private and CD4 specificities.

The sequence was collected from an adult who was a healthcare worker with PCR-confirmed SARS-CoV-2 infection or an uninfected control (not recorded which). The chain couples TRBV6-6 to TRBJ2-3; TRBD2 aligns across 7 bases. Sequenced material: whole blood. The CDR3 nucleotides read TGTGCCAGCACTACCGGGGGGAACGCAGATACGCAGTATTTT. Its translation is CASTTGGNADTQYF.